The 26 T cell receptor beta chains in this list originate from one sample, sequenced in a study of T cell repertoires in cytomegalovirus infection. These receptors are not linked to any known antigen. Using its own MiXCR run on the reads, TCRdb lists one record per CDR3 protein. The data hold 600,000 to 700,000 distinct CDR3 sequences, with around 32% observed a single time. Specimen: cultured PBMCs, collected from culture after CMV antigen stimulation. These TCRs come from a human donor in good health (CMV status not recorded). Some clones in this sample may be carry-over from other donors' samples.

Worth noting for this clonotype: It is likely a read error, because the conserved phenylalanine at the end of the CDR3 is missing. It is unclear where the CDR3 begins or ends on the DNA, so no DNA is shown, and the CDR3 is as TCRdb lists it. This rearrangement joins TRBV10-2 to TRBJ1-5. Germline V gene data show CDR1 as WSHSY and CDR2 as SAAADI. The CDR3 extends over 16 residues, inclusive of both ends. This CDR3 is CASSEPWRAGDQPQRV.

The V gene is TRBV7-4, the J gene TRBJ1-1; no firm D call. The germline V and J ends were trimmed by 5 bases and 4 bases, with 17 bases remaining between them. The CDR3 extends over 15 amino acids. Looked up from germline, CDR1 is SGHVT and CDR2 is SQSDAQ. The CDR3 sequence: CASSGIRAYTTEAFF. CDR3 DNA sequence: TGTGCCAGCAGCGGAATTAGGGCTTATACCACTGAAGCTTTCTTT.

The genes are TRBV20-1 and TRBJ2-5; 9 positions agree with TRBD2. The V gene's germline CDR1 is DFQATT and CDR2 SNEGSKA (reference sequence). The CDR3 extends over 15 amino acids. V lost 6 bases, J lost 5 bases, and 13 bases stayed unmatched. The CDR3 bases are TGCAGTGCGAGTACTTACTTAGCGGGAGCGGAGACCCAGTACTTC. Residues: CSASTYLAGAETQYF.

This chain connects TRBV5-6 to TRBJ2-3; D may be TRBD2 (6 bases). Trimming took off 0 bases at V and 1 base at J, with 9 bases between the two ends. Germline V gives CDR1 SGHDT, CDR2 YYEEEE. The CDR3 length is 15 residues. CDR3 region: CASSLDAGRTDTQYF. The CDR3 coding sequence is TGTGCCAGCAGCTTGGACGCGGGGCGCACAGATACGCAGTATTTT.

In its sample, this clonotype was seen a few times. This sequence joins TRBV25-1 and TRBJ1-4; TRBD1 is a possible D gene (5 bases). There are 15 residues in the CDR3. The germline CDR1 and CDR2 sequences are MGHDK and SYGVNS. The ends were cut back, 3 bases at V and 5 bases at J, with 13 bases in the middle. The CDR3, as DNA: TGTGCCAGCAGTGACGGCGGGGGTCGGAATGAAAAACTGTTTTTT. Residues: CASSDGGGRNEKLFF.

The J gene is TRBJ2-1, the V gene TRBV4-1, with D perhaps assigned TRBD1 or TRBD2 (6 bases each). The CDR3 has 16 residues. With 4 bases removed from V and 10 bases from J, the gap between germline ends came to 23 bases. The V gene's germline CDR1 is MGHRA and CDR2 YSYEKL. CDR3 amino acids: CASSPGFGGPLSEQFF. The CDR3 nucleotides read TGCGCCAGCAGCCCAGGCTTCGGGGGCCCTCTTTCGGAGCAGTTCTTC.

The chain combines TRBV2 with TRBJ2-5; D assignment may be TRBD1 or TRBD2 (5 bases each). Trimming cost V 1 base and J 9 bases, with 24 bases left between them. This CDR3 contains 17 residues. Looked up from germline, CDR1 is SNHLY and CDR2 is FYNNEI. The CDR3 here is CASSEGGPATYFTSQYF. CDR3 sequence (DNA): TGTGCCAGCAGTGAAGGGGGACCAGCGACGTACTTCACCTCCCAGTACTTC.

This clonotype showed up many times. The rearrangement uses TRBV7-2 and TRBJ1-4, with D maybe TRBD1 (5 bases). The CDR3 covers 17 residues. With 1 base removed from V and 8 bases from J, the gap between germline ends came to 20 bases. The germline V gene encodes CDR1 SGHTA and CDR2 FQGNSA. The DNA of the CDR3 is TGTGCCAGCAGCTTAGTTTACGGGACGGGAGTGGGGGAAAAACTGTTTTTT. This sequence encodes CASSLVYGTGVGEKLFF. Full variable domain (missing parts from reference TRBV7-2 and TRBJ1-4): GAGVSQSPSNKVTEKGKDVELRCDPISGHTALYWYRQSLGQGLEFLIYFQGNSAPDKSGLPSDRFSAERTGGSVSTLTIQRTQQEDSAVYLCASSLVYGTGVGEKLFFGSGTQLSVL.

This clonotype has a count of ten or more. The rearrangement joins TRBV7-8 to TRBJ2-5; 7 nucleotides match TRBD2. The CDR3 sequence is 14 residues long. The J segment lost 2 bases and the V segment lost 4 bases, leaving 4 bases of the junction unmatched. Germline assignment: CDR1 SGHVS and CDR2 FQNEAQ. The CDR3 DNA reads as TGTGCCAGCAGCTCTACTAGCGCACAAGAGACCCAGTACTTC. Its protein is CASSSTSAQETQYF. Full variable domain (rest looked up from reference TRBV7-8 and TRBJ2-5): GAGVSQSPRYKVAKRGQDVALRCDPISGHVSLFWYQQALGQGPEFLTYFQNEAQLDKSGLPSDRFFAERPEGSVSTLKIQRTQQEDSAVYLCASSSTSAQETQYFGPGTRLLVL.

CDR3: CASSYGTGYNEQFF. DNA of the CDR3: TGTGCCAGCAGTTACGGGACAGGTTACAATGAGCAGTTCTTC. The genes are TRBV6-6 and TRBJ2-1, with 8 bases aligning to TRBD1. The CDR3 extends over 14 amino acids. J was trimmed by 4 bases and V by 2 bases; bases with no gene match: 1. Germline CDR1 MNHNY, CDR2 SVGAGI (reference sequence).

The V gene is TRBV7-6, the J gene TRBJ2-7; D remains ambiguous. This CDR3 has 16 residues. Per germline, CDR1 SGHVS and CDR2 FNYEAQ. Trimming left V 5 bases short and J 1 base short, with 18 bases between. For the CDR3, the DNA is TGTGCCAGCAGCCCAGGTCCCGGAAGGGCTTCCTACGAGCAGTACTTC. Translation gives CASSPGPGRASYEQYF.

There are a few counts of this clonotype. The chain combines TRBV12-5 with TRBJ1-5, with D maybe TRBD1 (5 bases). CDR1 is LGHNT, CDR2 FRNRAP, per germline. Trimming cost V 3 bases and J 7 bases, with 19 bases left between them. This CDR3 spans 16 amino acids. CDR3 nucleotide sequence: TGTGCTAGTGGTTTTCTCTCGGGACTTAATGGGCAGCCCCAGCATTTT. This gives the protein CASGFLSGLNGQPQHF.

CDR3 DNA sequence: TGCAGTGCTAGGGCAACTAGCGGGGGCTCCTACGAGCAGTACTTC. Its protein is CSARATSGGSYEQYF. The V and J genes are TRBV20-1 and TRBJ2-7; TRBD2 agrees at 11 bases. The CDR3 consists of 15 residues. CDR1 is DFQATT and CDR2 is SNEGSKA in the germline V gene (reference sequence). The junction had 4 bases not matched to a gene; V was cut back by 3 bases and J by 0 bases.

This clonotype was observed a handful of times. CDR3 region: CASSPGAPAYNEQFF. The CDR3 nucleotides are TGTGCCAGCAGTCCCGGGGCCCCGGCATACAATGAGCAGTTCTTC. The chain uses TRBV12-3 or TRBV12-4 and TRBJ2-1; either TRBD1 or TRBD2 may supply D (5 bases each). V was shortened by 5 bases and J by 4 bases, with 15 bases between the two germline ends. CDR3 length: 15 residues.

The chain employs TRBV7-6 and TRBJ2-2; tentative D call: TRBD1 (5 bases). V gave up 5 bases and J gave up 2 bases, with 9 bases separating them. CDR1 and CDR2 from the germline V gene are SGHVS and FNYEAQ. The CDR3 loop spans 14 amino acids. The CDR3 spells CASSRQLNTGELFF. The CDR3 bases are TGTGCCAGCAGCCGACAGTTAAACACCGGGGAGCTGTTTTTT.

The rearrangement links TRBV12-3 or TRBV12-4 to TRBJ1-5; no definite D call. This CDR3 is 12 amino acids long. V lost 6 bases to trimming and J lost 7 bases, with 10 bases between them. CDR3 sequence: CASRYLGQPQHF. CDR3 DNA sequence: TGTGCCAGCAGGTATCTAGGGCAGCCCCAGCATTTT.

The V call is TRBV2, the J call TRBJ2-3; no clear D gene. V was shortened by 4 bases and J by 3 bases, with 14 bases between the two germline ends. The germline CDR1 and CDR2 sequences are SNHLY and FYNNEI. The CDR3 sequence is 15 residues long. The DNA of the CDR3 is TGTGCCAGCAGTGCTGAACGGAGTGGGACAGATACGCAGTATTTT. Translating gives CASSAERSGTDTQYF.

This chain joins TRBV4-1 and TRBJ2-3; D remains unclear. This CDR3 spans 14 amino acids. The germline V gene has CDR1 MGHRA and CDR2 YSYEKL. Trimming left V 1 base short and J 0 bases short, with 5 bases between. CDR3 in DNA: TGCGCCAGCAGCCAAGTGTTGAGCACAGATACGCAGTATTTT. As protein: CASSQVLSTDTQYF.

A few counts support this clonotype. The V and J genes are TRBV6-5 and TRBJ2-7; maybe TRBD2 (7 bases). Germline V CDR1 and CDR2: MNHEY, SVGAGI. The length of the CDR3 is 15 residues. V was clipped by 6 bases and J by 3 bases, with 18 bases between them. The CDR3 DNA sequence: TGTGCCAGCAGGATGAGAGGGGAGGGGGACTACGAGCAGTACTTC. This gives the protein CASRMRGEGDYEQYF.

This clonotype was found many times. CDR3 sequence (DNA): TGTGCCAGTGGAGCGGCTCGGGGTGAGCAGTTCTTC. As protein: CASGAARGEQFF. The gene calls are TRBV7-2 and TRBJ2-1; D perhaps matches TRBD2 (5 bases). Trimming pared 9 bases from V and 9 bases from J, leaving 15 bases between. The CDR3 spans 12 residues. CDR1 is SGHTA, CDR2 FQGNSA, per germline.

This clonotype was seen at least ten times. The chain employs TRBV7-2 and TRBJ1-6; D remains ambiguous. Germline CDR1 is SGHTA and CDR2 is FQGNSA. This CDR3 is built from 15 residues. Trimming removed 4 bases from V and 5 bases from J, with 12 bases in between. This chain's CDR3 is CASSSDTPNNSPLHF. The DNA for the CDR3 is TGTGCCAGCAGCTCCGACACACCGAATAATTCACCCCTCCACTTT.

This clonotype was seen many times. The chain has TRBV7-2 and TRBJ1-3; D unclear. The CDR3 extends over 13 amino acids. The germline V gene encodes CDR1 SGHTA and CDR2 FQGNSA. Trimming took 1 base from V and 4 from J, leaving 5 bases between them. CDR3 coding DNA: TGTGCCAGCAGCTTAGTTAGGGGAAACACCATATATTTT. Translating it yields CASSLVRGNTIYF.

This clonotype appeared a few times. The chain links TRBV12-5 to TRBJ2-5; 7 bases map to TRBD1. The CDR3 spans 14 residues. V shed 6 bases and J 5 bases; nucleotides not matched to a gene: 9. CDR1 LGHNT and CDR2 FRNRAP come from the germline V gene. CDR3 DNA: TGTGCTAGTGGGGGAACAGGGGTTGAGGAGACCCAGTACTTC. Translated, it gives CASGGTGVEETQYF.

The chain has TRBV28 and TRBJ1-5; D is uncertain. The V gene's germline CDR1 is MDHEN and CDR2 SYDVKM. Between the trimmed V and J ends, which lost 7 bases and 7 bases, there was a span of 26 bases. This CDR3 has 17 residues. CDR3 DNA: TGTGCCAGCACCCTCATGATGGGCTTACAGACGGGCCAGCCCCAGCATTTT. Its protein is CASTLMMGLQTGQPQHF. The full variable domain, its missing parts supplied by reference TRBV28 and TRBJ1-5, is DVKVTQSSRYLVKRTGEKVFLECVQDMDHENMFWYRQDPGLGLRLIYFSYDVKMKEKGDIPEGYSVSREKKERFSLILESASTNQTSMYLCASTLMMGLQTGQPQHFGDGTRLSIL.

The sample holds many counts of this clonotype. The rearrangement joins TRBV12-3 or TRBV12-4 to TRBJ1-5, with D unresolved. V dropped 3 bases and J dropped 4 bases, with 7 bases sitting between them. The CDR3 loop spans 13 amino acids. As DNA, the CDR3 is TGTGCCAGCAGTTTTTCAGAGAATCAGCCCCAGCATTTT. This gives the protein CASSFSENQPQHF.

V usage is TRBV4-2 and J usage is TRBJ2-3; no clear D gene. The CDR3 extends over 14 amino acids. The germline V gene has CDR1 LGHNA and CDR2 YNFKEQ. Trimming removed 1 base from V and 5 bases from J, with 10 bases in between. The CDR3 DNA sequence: TGTGCCAGCAGCCAAGGAGACTTCGGAGATACGCAGTATTTT. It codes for CASSQGDFGDTQYF.